These 25 T cell receptor beta chains were sequenced from one sample in a study of regulatory T cells in long-lasting Graves disease. With iRepertoire HTBI primers and Arm-PCR of CDR3 regions, TCR beta libraries were built. TCRdb ran MiXCR on the multiplex PCR reads and lists one entry per CDR3 protein. There are some 450,000 distinct CDR3 sequences in the sample; about 16% occur only once, and about 10% lies in the top ten. Time point meaning: newly diagnosed GD, antithyroid drugs for less than 3 months. RNA extracted from PBMCs served as the sequencing template. This same sample was also taken into another study, of T cells in Graves' hyperthyroidism and ophthalmopathy.

The sample in question was peripheral blood mononuclear cells (PBMCs), obtained at new diagnosis, from a patient treated with antithyroid drugs. These TCRs come from a woman aged 25 to 45 with Graves disease.

This clonotype was picked up many times. The chain employs TRBV11-2 and TRBJ2-5, with 11 positions matching TRBD2. The CDR3 loop spans 16 amino acids. Germline loops: CDR1 SGHAT, CDR2 FQNNGV. The V gene end was trimmed by 3 bases and the J gene end by 1 base; junction bases not matched to a gene: 4. In nucleotides, the CDR3 is TGTGCCAGCAGCTTGGCAACTAGCGGGAGCCAAGAGACCCAGTACTTC. Translation gives CASSLATSGSQETQYF.

This clonotype was found many times. The chain recombines TRBV6-2 or TRBV6-3 with TRBJ2-7; TRBD1 aligns across 9 bases. Germline V CDR1 and CDR2: MNHEY, SVGEGT. J gave up 2 bases and V 5 bases, and 7 bases lay outside the gene matches. This CDR3 region has 15 residues. The CDR3 region is CASSVTGQGPYEQYF. CDR3 in DNA: TGTGCCAGCAGTGTAACGGGACAGGGTCCCTACGAGCAGTACTTC.

This clonotype was counted ten times or more. The chain couples TRBV27 to TRBJ2-2; D tentatively fits TRBD1 or TRBD2 (7 bases each). Germline V gives CDR1 MNHEY, CDR2 SMNVEV (reference sequence). The CDR3 length is 14 residues. V was cut by 2 bases and J by 7 bases, with 11 bases left in between. The CDR3 bases are TGTGCCAGCAGTTTACAGGGGGGGAACGGGGAGCTGTTTTTT. Encoded protein: CASSLQGGNGELFF.

At least ten counts were recorded for this clonotype. The chain employs TRBV29-1 and TRBJ2-2; unclear D gene. This CDR3 contains 12 residues. Germline V gene lookup returns CDR1 SQVTM and CDR2 ANQGSEA. Between the trimmed V and J ends, which lost 1 base and 5 bases, there was a span of 5 bases. The CDR3 DNA reads TGCAGCGTTGAAGTACCTACCGGGGAGCTGTTTTTT. Protein sequence: CSVEVPTGELFF.

In its sample, this clonotype was seen many times. The chain carries TRBV6-1 and TRBJ1-2; TRBD1 matches 7 bases. This CDR3 comprises 13 residues. Germline V gives CDR1 MNHNS, CDR2 SASEGT. After removal of 6 bases from V and 6 bases from J, the junction contained 7 bases not matched to a gene. The CDR3 bases are TGTGCCAGCAGCGCTACAGGGGCACATGGCTACACCTTC. Translation: CASSATGAHGYTF.

This clonotype was observed a handful of times. The chain links TRBV7-9 to TRBJ2-5, with 7 bases fitting TRBD2. The CDR3 is 13 residues long. Germline-derived CDR1 and CDR2 are SEHNR and FQNEAQ (reference sequence). V gave up 7 bases and J gave up 1 base; unmatched junction bases: 3. The CDR3 is CASTWGGQETQYF. CDR3 DNA sequence: TGTGCCAGCACATGGGGGGGCCAAGAGACCCAGTACTTC. The full variable domain, in which reference TRBV7-9 and TRBJ2-5 provide the parts outside the CDR3, is DTGVSQNPRHKITKRGQNVTFRCDPISEHNRLYWYRQTLGQGPEFLTYFQNEAQLEKSRLLSDRFSAERPKGSFSTLEIQRTEQGDSAMYLCASTWGGQETQYFGPGTRLLVL.

This clonotype was observed at least ten times. V is TRBV15 and J is TRBJ2-5, with TRBD1 as a possible D gene (6 bases). Trimming stripped 1 base from V and 4 bases from J, with 13 bases between. In germline, CDR1 is LNHNV, CDR2 YYDKDF (reference sequence). This CDR3 has 15 residues. In DNA form, the CDR3 reads TGTGCCACCAGCAGAGCAGGGGTCAGTTTAGAGACCCAGTACTTC. Protein sequence: CATSRAGVSLETQYF. Full variable domain (missing parts from reference TRBV15 and TRBJ2-5): DAMVIQNPRYQVTQFGKPVTLSCSQTLNHNVMYWYQQKSSQAPKLLFHYYDKDFNNEADTPDNFQSRRPNTSFCFLDIRSPGLGDTAMYLCATSRAGVSLETQYFGPGTRLLVL.

This clonotype was seen repeatedly, ten times or more. The chain links TRBV7-9 to TRBJ1-1, with 10 bases fitting TRBD1. Germline V gene data show CDR1 as SEHNR and CDR2 as FQNEAQ (reference sequence). V gave up 5 bases and J gave up 5 bases; unmatched junction bases: 8. The CDR3 contains 15 residues. The CDR3 region has the DNA TGTGCCAGCAGCCCCGACAGGGGGCGCAGGACTGAAGCTTTCTTT. It encodes CASSPDRGRRTEAFF.

This clonotype was seen only a few times. The chain combines TRBV7-9 with TRBJ2-7; TRBD2 matches 8 bases. Germline V gene data show CDR1 as SEHNR and CDR2 as FQNEAQ (reference sequence). The V gene end was trimmed by 1 base and the J gene end by 7 bases; junction bases not matched to a gene: 9. The CDR3 totals 15 residues. The CDR3: CASSLDGAGVSEQYF. DNA of the CDR3: TGTGCCAGCAGCTTAGATGGAGCGGGAGTTAGTGAGCAGTACTTC.

As regards this clonotype: Given a much more abundant clone one base away, this may be a read error. The chain recombines TRBV6-1 with TRBJ2-5; 7 positions agree with TRBD1. This CDR3 is built from 14 residues. Per germline, CDR1 MNHNS and CDR2 SASEGT. The CDR3, as DNA: TGTGCCAGCAGCCCGGGACAGCTCCAAGGGACCCAGTACTTC. Its translation is CASSPGQLQGTQYF.

This clonotype appeared many times. The chain has TRBV7-9 and TRBJ2-3, with D possibly TRBD1 on 6 matching bases. Germline CDR1 is SEHNR and CDR2 is FQNEAQ (reference sequence). The CDR3 covers 19 residues. The V gene lost 1 base and the J gene lost 2 bases, with 22 bases spanning the gap. The CDR3 region has the DNA TGTGCCAGCAGCTTAGTGGCTATGCTGGGGGCCCCTCTCACAGATACGCAGTATTTT. Residues: CASSLVAMLGAPLTDTQYF.

Many counts were recorded for this clonotype. This chain joins TRBV3-1 and TRBJ2-1; possible D gene TRBD1, 5 bases. Trimming stripped 4 bases from V and 0 bases from J, with 10 bases between. Germline V gene data show CDR1 as LGHDT and CDR2 as YNNKEL (reference sequence). The CDR3 runs to 15 residues. Here the CDR3 reads CASSRIDSSYNEQFF. Written as DNA, the CDR3 is TGTGCCAGCAGCCGGATCGACAGCTCCTACAATGAGCAGTTCTTC.

This clonotype has just a few counts. This chain joins TRBV28 and TRBJ1-3, with D perhaps TRBD1 (5 bases). The V and J ends lost 3 bases and 0 bases respectively, with 15 bases between them. Germline assignment: CDR1 MDHEN and CDR2 SYDVKM. The CDR3 totals 17 residues. CDR3 in DNA: TGTGCCAGCAGTTTTTACCCGGGGACGAGCTCTGGAAACACCATATATTTT. It is translated as CASSFYPGTSSGNTIYF.

At least ten counts were recorded for this clonotype. The chain is built from TRBV6-2 or TRBV6-3 and TRBJ2-1; 11 nucleotides align to TRBD2. J gave up 8 bases and V 4 bases, and 22 bases lay outside the gene matches. This CDR3 is built from 20 residues. Germline V gene lookup returns CDR1 MNHEY and CDR2 SVGEGT. The DNA for the CDR3 is TGTGCCAGCAGTTCCGTGATTAGCGGGAGGGCCCTAGGTGGTTATTATGAGCAGTTCTTC. This translates into CASSSVISGRALGGYYEQFF.

There are a few counts of this clonotype. V is TRBV5-8 and J is TRBJ1-4; TRBD1 might be the D (5 bases). The CDR3 sequence is 13 residues long. The V end lost 10 bases, the J end lost 2 bases, and 12 bases lay between the germline ends. Germline V lookup: CDR1 SGHTS, CDR2 YDEGEE. The CDR3 spells CAGAAGTNEKLFF. CDR3 DNA sequence: TGTGCCGGGGCCGCCGGGACTAATGAAAAACTGTTTTTT.

In this sample, this clonotype turned up many times. A read error may produce the germline difference seen at one junction end. The chain is built from TRBV6-5 and TRBJ1-3, with D possibly being TRBD1 (5 bases). The CDR3 is 13 residues long. Germline values: CDR1 MNHEY, CDR2 SVGAGI. The DNA of the CDR3 is TGTGCCAGCAGTTACTCCGCCGGGACGCGGACTACATTT. As protein: CASSYSAGTRTTF.

V is TRBV19 and J is TRBJ2-7, with 9 bases fitting TRBD1. Germline V gene sequence: CDR1 LNHDA, CDR2 SQIVND (reference sequence). V lost 5 bases to trimming and J lost 5 bases; unmatched junction nucleotides: 7. This CDR3 spans 14 amino acids. The CDR3 here is CASSADRGGNEQYF. The CDR3 DNA reads as TGTGCCAGTAGTGCGGACAGGGGAGGCAACGAGCAGTACTTC.

The chain links TRBV19 to TRBJ2-1; TRBD1 aligns across 8 bases. This CDR3 contains 15 residues. Looked up from germline, CDR1 is LNHDA and CDR2 is SQIVND (reference sequence). V dropped 10 bases and J dropped 1; count of bases not matched to a gene: 9. CDR3 bases: TGTGCCACTGGGACAGGCTCACATTCCTACAATGAGCAGTTCTTC. This encodes CATGTGSHSYNEQFF.

This clonotype was detected ten times or more. This rearrangement joins TRBV28 to TRBJ2-3; no firm D call. CDR3 length: 14 amino acids. V lost 6 bases to trimming and J lost 0 bases, with 10 bases between them. CDR1 is MDHEN and CDR2 is SYDVKM in the germline V gene. The CDR3 loop is CASRPYTSTDTQYF. For the CDR3, the DNA is TGTGCCAGCAGACCATATACTAGCACAGATACGCAGTATTTT.

This clonotype was seen repeatedly, ten times or more. The chain has TRBV5-1 and TRBJ2-1; 7 bases are a match to TRBD1. CDR3 length equals 15 residues. Germline V CDR1 and CDR2: SGHRS, YFSETQ. V gave up 1 base and J gave up 7 bases; unmatched junction bases: 8. This CDR3 reads CASSLLGRQGNEQFF. CDR3 nucleotides: TGCGCCAGCAGCTTGTTAGGCAGACAGGGTAATGAGCAGTTCTTC.

The J gene is TRBJ2-2, the V gene TRBV10-3; unclear D gene. The CDR3 length is 12 residues. The germline CDR1 and CDR2 sequences are ENHRY and SYGVKD. Trimming took off 0 bases at V and 8 bases at J, with 4 bases between the two ends. The CDR3: CAISESRGELFF. For the CDR3, the DNA is TGTGCCATCAGTGAGTCGAGGGGGGAGCTGTTTTTT.

Concerning this clonotype itself: This may stem from a read error, because a much larger clone lies one nucleotide away. The V gene is TRBV7-2, the J gene TRBJ2-7, with D perhaps matching TRBD1 (5 bases). The CDR3 loop spans 15 amino acids. V lost 0 bases to trimming and J lost 3 bases, with 12 bases between them. CDR1 SGHTA and CDR2 FQGNSA come from the germline V gene. The CDR3 loop is CASSLAVGVSYEQYF. The CDR3 coding sequence is TGTGCCAGCAGCTTAGCTGTAGGGGTGAGCTACGAGCAGTACTTC.

The CDR3 nucleotides read TGTGCCAGCAGCTTGAAGGGGCCCACCGGGGAGCTGTTTTTT. As protein: CASSLKGPTGELFF. The chain links TRBV28 to TRBJ2-2, with D possibly matching TRBD1 (5 bases). The V end was cut by 6 bases, the J end by 4 bases, with 12 bases between. Germline loops: CDR1 MDHEN, CDR2 SYDVKM. The CDR3 runs to 14 residues.

On this clonotype itself: This sequence may be a read error, since a much larger clone differs from it by one base. The genes are TRBV28 and TRBJ2-4, with 7 positions matching TRBD1. Germline lookup yields CDR1 MDHEN and CDR2 SYDVKM. This CDR3 region has 18 residues. V was clipped by 9 bases and J by 6 bases; unmatched bases: 23. The CDR3 DNA follows: TGTGCCAGGAGTCGTCGCCCTACAGGGGTAACTGGGGGAAACATTCAGTACTTC. Amino acids: CARSRRPTGVTGGNIQYF.

This clonotype was picked up many times. The genes are TRBV11-1 and TRBJ2-1; D is unclear. This CDR3 contains 15 residues. Germline values: CDR1 SGHAT, CDR2 FQDESV (reference sequence). Trimming stripped 5 bases from V and 0 bases from J, with 11 bases between. The CDR3 is CASSPGRSSYNEQFF. DNA of the CDR3: TGTGCCAGCAGCCCAGGACGGAGCTCCTACAATGAGCAGTTCTTC.